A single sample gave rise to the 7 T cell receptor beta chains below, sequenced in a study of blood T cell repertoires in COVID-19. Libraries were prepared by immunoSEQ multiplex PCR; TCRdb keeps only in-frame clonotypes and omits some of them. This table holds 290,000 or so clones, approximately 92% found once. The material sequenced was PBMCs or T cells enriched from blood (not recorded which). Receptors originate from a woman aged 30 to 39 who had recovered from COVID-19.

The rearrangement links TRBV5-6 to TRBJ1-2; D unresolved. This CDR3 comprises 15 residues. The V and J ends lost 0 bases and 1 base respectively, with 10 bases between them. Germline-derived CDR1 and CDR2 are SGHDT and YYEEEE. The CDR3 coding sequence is TGTGCCAGCAGCTTGGTATGGGCAGATAACTATGGCTACACCTTC. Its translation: CASSLVWADNYGYTF. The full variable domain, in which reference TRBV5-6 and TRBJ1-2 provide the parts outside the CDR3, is DAGVTQSPTHLIKTRGQQVTLRCSPKSGHDTVSWYQQALGQGPQFIFQYYEEEERQRGNFPDRFSGHQFPNYSSELNVNALLLGDSALYLCASSLVWADNYGYTFGSGTRLTVV.

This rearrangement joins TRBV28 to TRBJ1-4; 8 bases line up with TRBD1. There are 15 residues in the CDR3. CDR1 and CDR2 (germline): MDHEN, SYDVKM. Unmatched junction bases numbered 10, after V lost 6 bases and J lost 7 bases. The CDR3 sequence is CASSKPGQGGEKLFF. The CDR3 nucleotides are TGTGCCAGCAGCAAACCAGGACAGGGAGGTGAAAAACTGTTTTTT.

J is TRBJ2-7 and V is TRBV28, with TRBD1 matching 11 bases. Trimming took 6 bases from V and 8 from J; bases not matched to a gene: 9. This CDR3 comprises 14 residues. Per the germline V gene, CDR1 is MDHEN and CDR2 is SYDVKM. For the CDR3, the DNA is TGTGCCAGCAGCCTTGGGACAGGGGGGGAGAAGCAGTACTTC. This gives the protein CASSLGTGGEKQYF.

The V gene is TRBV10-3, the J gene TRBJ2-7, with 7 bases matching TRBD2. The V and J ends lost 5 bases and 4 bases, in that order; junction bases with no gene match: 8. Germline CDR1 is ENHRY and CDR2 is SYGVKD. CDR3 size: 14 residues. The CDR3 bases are TGTGCCATCAGTCTCACTAGCGCAAGTTACGAGCAGTACTTC. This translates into CAISLTSASYEQYF.

DNA of the CDR3: TGTGCCAGCAGCTTAAGAATGGCCAACACAGATACGCAGTATTTT. Translating it yields CASSLRMANTDTQYF. V is TRBV7-2 and J is TRBJ2-3; D not certain. V gave up 2 bases and J gave up 2 bases, with 11 bases separating them. The CDR3 runs to 15 residues. The germline V gene encodes CDR1 SGHTA and CDR2 FQGNSA. The variable domain in full, completed from reference TRBV7-2 and TRBJ2-3, reads GAGVSQSPSNKVTEKGKDVELRCDPISGHTALYWYRQSLGQGLEFLIYFQGNSAPDKSGLPSDRFSAERTGGSVSTLTIQRTQQEDSAVYLCASSLRMANTDTQYFGPGTRLTVL.

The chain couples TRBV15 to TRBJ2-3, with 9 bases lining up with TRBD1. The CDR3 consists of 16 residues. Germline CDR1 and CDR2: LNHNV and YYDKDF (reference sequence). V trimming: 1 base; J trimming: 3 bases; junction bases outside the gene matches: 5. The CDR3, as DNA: TGTGCCACCAGCAGAGCGGGACAGGGACGTACAGATACGCAGTATTTT. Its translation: CATSRAGQGRTDTQYF.

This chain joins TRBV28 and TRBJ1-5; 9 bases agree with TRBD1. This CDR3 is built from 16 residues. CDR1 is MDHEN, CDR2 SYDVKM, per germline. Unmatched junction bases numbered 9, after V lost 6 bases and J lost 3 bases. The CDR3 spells CASRTKQGALNQPQHF. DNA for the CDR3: TGTGCCAGCAGGACAAAACAGGGGGCACTCAATCAGCCCCAGCATTTT.